The 3 T cell receptor beta chains below all came from one sample that was sequenced in a study of memory CD4+ T cells and cytomegalovirus serostatus. Single viable CD3+CD4+CD8-CD45RO+ cells were sorted as the memory CD4+ T cells. Sequencing used immunoSEQ multiplex PCR; TCRdb keeps in-frame clones, though not all of them. Altogether tens of thousands of clones are present, less than 85% being singletons, with the ten largest covering roughly 2%. Sequencing was done on a sample of memory CD4+ T cells from blood. The receptors were sampled from an adult in good health and CMV-seronegative.

The V gene is TRBV29-1, the J gene TRBJ1-5; 8 nucleotides line up with TRBD1. The trim removed 6 bases at V and 2 bases at J, leaving 6 bases unmatched. CDR1 SQVTM and CDR2 ANQGSEA come from the germline V gene. This CDR3 region has 14 residues. The CDR3 sequence is CSVLSGGGNQPQHF. Here the CDR3 DNA reads TGCAGCGTCTTGTCAGGGGGCGGCAATCAGCCCCAGCATTTT.

In this sample, this clone turned up once. The CDR3, as DNA: TGCAGCGTTGAGACAGAGCAGAATCAGCCCCAGCATTTT. Translating gives CSVETEQNQPQHF. V is TRBV29-1 and J is TRBJ1-5; a possible D gene is TRBD1 (5 bases). Trimming removed 3 bases at V and 4 bases at J, with 10 bases between. The CDR3 spans 13 residues. Germline CDR1 SQVTM, CDR2 ANQGSEA.

With respect to this clone: Germline and junction disagree at one end, which may indicate a read error. V usage is TRBV7-9 and J usage is TRBJ1-1; tentatively, D is TRBD1 (5 bases). Germline-derived CDR1 and CDR2 are SEHNR and FQNEAQ (reference sequence). CDR3 length: 14 residues. In DNA, the CDR3 is TGTTCCAGCAGCTCCCGGGGCGGGCCCACTGAAGCTTTCTTT. Protein sequence: CSSSSRGGPTEAFF.